This T cell receptor beta chain was recorded in a study of identical twins (dated by TCRdb to 2016 to 2017). Regarding the study in general: The study deep-sequenced TCR alpha and beta repertoires from monozygotic twins, unrelated adults of various ages and cord blood to test whether fetal clonotypes persist. To rule out contamination, the twin experiments were replicated at different times with different library preparation protocols.

Every donor was a healthy Caucasian. Three pairs of female monozygotic twins, all aged 18 to 29 years, were included in the twin cohort. CD4+ and CD8+ T cell populations were isolated with positive isolation kits from Invitrogen. Receptor amplification or capture employed 5' RACE. TCRdb records Illumina HiSeq 2000 as the sequencer. A universal primer binding site was introduced by template switching, and a unique molecular identifier was present in the final cDNA, enabling accurate counting of TCR cDNA molecules. Specific primers in the conserved constant-segment region were used to synthesize first-strand cDNA for the TCR alpha and beta chains. Each cDNA library was double barcoded, with a SMART-Mk sample barcode plus Illumina barcodes, to control for contamination. TruSeq adapter sequences along with Illumina sample barcodes were introduced in two successive PCR steps. The TCR alpha and beta cDNA libraries were sequenced on the Illumina HiSeq platform using custom primers. The authors processed their data as follows. Unique molecular identifiers were extracted from raw reads with MiGEC, and CDR3 positions were determined with MiXCR. For each individual, recombination models were inferred using an EM algorithm with the repgenHMM and IGoR tools. The tcR package in R was used for shared clonotype analysis, with sharing normalized by the product of cloneset sizes. Out-of-frame nonproductive sequences were analyzed to study raw recombination free of thymic and clonal selection effects. The raw public reads went through TCRdb reprocessing: fastp at Q25, MiXCR clone calling, in-frame beta chains kept. Merged by CDR3 protein, the rows form single entries marked with the most common genes and DNA. The V and J calls come from TCRdb's annotation, not from the publication. Recorded for this sample are a few hundred thousand distinct CDR3 sequences; approximately 16% of them occurred a single time. The ten largest clones add up to around 0.4% of the sample.

This clonotype came up once. There is no known antigen for this receptor. No base quality information exists; no much larger clone differs at one position. Relative to germline, V is 4 bases shorter and J is 6 bases shorter, with 21 bases between their ends. CDR1 is given as MNHEY and CDR2 as SMNVEV, both from the germline V gene (reference sequence). The CDR3 runs 16 residues from the cysteine to the phenylalanine. Only the CDR3 DNA stays, 48 bases, in frame from base 1. Study-level results and caveats: Out-of-frame TCR alpha sequences shared between twins showed an excess of low generation-probability sequences compared with coincidental sharing between unrelated individuals. Out-of-frame TCR alpha sharing in monozygotic twins was systematically underestimated by recombination models, whereas sharing between unrelated individuals was in agreement with the recombination models. Because the same donors could not be followed over many years, conclusions were based on cross-sectional statistical analysis. Invariant T cells such as MAIT and iNKT could partly confound zero-insertion analyses, though diverse VJ usage argued against this for most clonotypes. In beta out-of-frame sequences, excess twin sharing was weaker, because having fewer shared sequences lowered the signal-to-noise ratio. Fewer insertions were carried by abundant cord blood beta clonotypes; a weaker similar trend was observed in young adult naive repertoires, while no such trend was observed in memory repertoires.

This sample was shared with a second study, whose subject was yellow fever vaccine responses in identical twins. The second study's paper adds: The authors reported that the T cell response to vaccination in identical twins appeared partly convergent and partly personalized. In identical twins, the study followed T cell clones that responded to the vaccine with precision.

Sequenced material: CD4+ T cells sorted from blood. The receptor was derived from a woman aged 18-29 years in good health. The chain is encoded by TRBV27 joined to TRBJ1-2; TRBD1 is a possible D gene, resting on 5 matching bases. CDR3 sequence: CASSSGRLVLLHGYTF. At the DNA level, the sequence is TGTGCCAGCAGTTCGGGACGCTTGGTGCTTCTTCATGGCTACACCTTC.